A single T cell receptor (beta chain) is shown here with its context. Which antigen it targets is not known. No qualities accompany the bases; no much larger clone lies one base away. The sample comes from a study of T cell responses to AZD1222 COVID-19 vaccine (dated by TCRdb to about 2021). As for the study more broadly: AZD1222 recipients given second doses at about 4 weeks or at about 12 weeks were pooled, since spike-specific TCR depth and breadth were not found to differ between the two schedules. A total of around 240 trial participants underwent TCR sequencing, of whom under 220 had received two doses of AZD1222 and 26 had received two doses of the MenACWY control vaccine. Trial participants were enrolled by age into 18-55, 56-69 and 70-plus year subgroups, with about 150, 28 and 57 TCR-sequenced participants respectively. Study-wide findings and limitations: Because no samples from the day 14 peak response were available, repertoires could be characterized only after the peak T cell response. Participants were mostly white British and included more females than males, and it was suggested by the authors that clonal diversity may have been underestimated. Reportedly, close to half of the unique spike-specific TCRs recognized epitopes lying outside the regions that are mutated in the B.1.351 and B.1.1.7 variants. Conclusions about previously exposed vaccinees were limited because only a handful of AZD1222 recipients were SARS-CoV-2 seropositive at baseline. Spike-specific TCR breadth and depth rose significantly after two AZD1222 doses compared with day 0 and with MenACWY recipients. The whole spike protein was spanned by vaccine-associated CD4 TCRs, and dominant responses were seen in regions 160-218 and 743-854. In the small 56-69-year group, the increase in depth fell short of significance, most likely because of low power.

Read against the paper, the sample's time point label means: baseline before first vaccination. Vaccinee samples were obtained from the UK trials COV001 and COV002, which included a single-blind randomized controlled phase 2/3 trial of AZD1222 (ChAdOx1 nCoV-19) in healthy adults. Trial participant PBMC samples were collected at day 0 and day 28 after the second dose for TCRbeta chain sequencing. The CDR3 regions of human TCRbeta chains were analyzed by immunosequencing. In the paper's pipeline: TCRs in the repertoires were matched against a reference library of SARS-CoV-2-specific TCRs that had been generated with the MIRA antigen-specificity platform. Breadth was defined as the fraction of unique TCRs that were SARS-CoV-2-associated, and depth was defined as the fraction of total T cells that were SARS-CoV-2-associated. Using the MIRA data, every spike-specific TCR was mapped to the spike region that the TCR reacted to and assigned to either a CD4 or a CD8 class. Log10-transformed breadth and depth values were compared by one-way ANOVA with Sidak's multiple comparisons tests. This immuneACCESS table, as held by TCRdb, lists in-frame sequences with V and J called but not all clones. Of the missing ones, under half trace to an unresolved V gene in checked studies; the others have no known cause. The DNA gave D and trimming, while V, J and clone size come from that table. The sample data list roughly 56,000 clones, and roughly 88% of these were observed just once. The ten largest clonotypes hold around 15% of the sample.

Inclusive of the bounding cysteine and phenylalanine, the CDR3 is 15 residues long. Just CDR3 DNA is preserved here, 45 bases in frame from base 1. Looking up the germline V gene yields CDR1 KGHSH and CDR2 LQKENI. The V and J ends are trimmed by 3 bases and 7 bases, leaving 13 bases between them. The rearranged segments are TRBV18 and TRBJ1-6, with no reliable assignment of the D segment. The source of this sequence is an adult in good health. The source material was peripheral blood, sampled on day 0 of AZD1222 vaccination. The sequenced DNA is TGTGCCAGCTCACCGGTCGGGTTTTCAAATTCACCCCTCCACTTT. The encoded protein is CASSPVGFSNSPLHF.